This is a list of T cell receptor beta chains from one sample in a study of CD8 T cells in Susac syndrome. MiXCR was run by TCRdb on the immunoSEQ multiplex PCR reads, yielding one entry per CDR3 protein. The repertoire holds some 150,000 distinct CDR3 sequences, approximately 94% seen once, with 0.2% to 0.25% in the top ten. Material for sequencing was CD8+ T cells from PBMCs. These receptors were collected from a human donor with multiple sclerosis. The CDR3 runs from the conserved cysteine through the conserved F or W. The D gene is left open where the match is weak. A clone size is listed for some rows: how often the clone was seen (once, few, many), or a class if it is expanded.

>TRBJ2-3|NA|NA|TRBV20-1
CSARVLGGGLTDTQYF
TGCAGTGCTAGGGTATTAGGGGGGGGGCTCACAGATACGCAGTATTTT
>TRBJ2-7|NA|TRBD1|TRBV20-1
CSARDRDYEQYF
TGCAGTGCTAGGGACAGGGACTACGAGCAGTACTTC
>TRBJ2-3|NA|NA|TRBV7-9
CASSLDGADTQYF
TGTGCCAGCAGCTTAGACGGCGCAGATACGCAGTATTTT
>TRBJ2-1|NA|TRBD2|TRBV9
CASSVDTSGYNEQFF
TGTGCCAGCAGCGTAGATACTAGCGGTTACAATGAGCAGTTCTTC
>TRBJ1-6|once|NA|TRBV9
CASSVDSLNSPLHF
TGTGCCAGCAGCGTAGACAGCCTTAATTCACCCCTCCACTTT
>TRBJ2-1|NA|NA|TRBV4-3
CASSQGTRGYNEQFF
TGCGCCAGCAGCCAGGGTACAAGAGGATACAATGAGCAGTTCTTC
>TRBJ2-7|NA|TRBD1|TRBV27
CASSLSIVGTARPYEQYF
TGTGCCAGCAGTTTATCGATAGTAGGGACAGCAAGGCCCTACGAGCAGTACTTC
>TRBJ2-1|NA|NA|TRBV7-9
CASSSNPNEQFF
TGTGCCAGCAGCTCGAATCCGAATGAGCAGTTCTTC
>TRBJ2-7|NA|TRBD1|TRBV7-9
CASSHPSGTGYEQYF
TGTGCCAGCAGTCATCCCTCCGGGACAGGCTACGAGCAGTACTTC
>TRBJ1-6|NA|NA|TRBV27
CASSLSRAGQNSPLHF
TGTGCCAGCAGTTTATCGCGGGCGGGGCAGAATTCACCCCTCCACTTT
>TRBJ2-5|NA|NA|TRBV7-9
CASSLAARKETQYF
TGTGCCAGCAGCTTAGCGGCCAGGAAAGAGACCCAGTACTTC
>TRBJ2-7|NA|NA|TRBV29-1
CSVEDYVGLEQYF
TGCAGCGTTGAAGATTACGTCGGGCTCGAGCAGTACTTC
>TRBJ2-7|NA|NA|TRBV4-1
CASSQTSRAYEQYF
TGCGCCAGCAGCCAAACCAGCAGGGCCTACGAGCAGTACTTC
>TRBJ2-2|once|NA|TRBV13
CASSDERAGELFF
TGTGCCAGCAGCGATGAGAGGGCCGGGGAGCTGTTTTTT
>TRBJ2-3|NA|NA|TRBV29-1
CSVEGHNPRTDTQYF
TGCAGCGTTGAAGGACACAATCCGCGCACAGATACGCAGTATTTT
>TRBJ2-6|NA|NA|TRBV6-2/TRBV6-3
CGSGANVLTF
TGCGGGTCTGGGGCCAACGTCCTGACTTTC
>TRBJ2-1|NA|NA|TRBV25-1
CASSELSNEQFF
TGTGCCAGCAGTGAATTGTCTAATGAGCAGTTCTTC
>TRBJ2-3|few|TRBD2|TRBV7-6
CASSLSGVNTDTQYF
TGTGCCAGCAGCCTTAGCGGGGTTAACACAGATACGCAGTATTTT
>TRBJ2-2|NA|NA|TRBV2
CASSEVNRAPGELFF
TGTGCCAGCAGTGAAGTTAACAGGGCTCCCGGGGAGCTGTTTTTT
>TRBJ1-1|NA|NA|TRBV3-1
CASSPDSPRVVNTEAFF
TGTGCCAGCAGCCCAGACTCGCCCAGGGTCGTGAACACTGAAGCTTTCTTT
>TRBJ2-3|NA|NA|TRBV9
CASSVAGGRGDTQYF
TGTGCCAGCAGCGTAGCTGGGGGTAGGGGGGATACGCAGTATTTT
>TRBJ1-5|NA|TRBD1|TRBV9
CASSADDRGNQPQHF
TGTGCCAGCAGCGCGGACGACAGGGGCAATCAGCCCCAGCATTTT
>TRBJ1-1|NA|NA|TRBV19
CASNRPNTEAFF
TGTGCCAGTAACCGGCCGAACACTGAAGCTTTCTTT
>TRBJ1-6|NA|NA|TRBV2
CARTGLDNSPLHF
TGTGCCAGGACGGGTCTCGATAATTCACCCCTCCACTTT